Given below is one TCR beta chain in context. Authors' analysis steps: Reference gene primer amplification in the assay estimated nucleated cell counts. Clones were sequenced by immunoSEQ multiplex PCR, and TCRdb holds only the in-frame ones, with some missing. That table is the source of V, J and clone size, and D and trimming were worked out from the DNA. The table shows hundreds of thousands of clones, with around nine tenths occurring only once. This sample is part of a study of blood T cell repertoires in COVID-19. Study-level background: T cells, B-cell-depleted T cells, or PBMCs provided the cDNA or gDNA that served as material.

J gave up 3 bases and V 5 bases, and 4 bases lay outside the gene matches. The germline V gene has CDR1 SGHRS and CDR2 YFSETQ. The CDR3 sequence is 13 residues long. The chain joins TRBV5-1 to TRBJ1-2, with TRBD1 matching 7 bases. Sequencing was done on a sample of PBMCs or T cells enriched from blood (not recorded which). The clonotype originates from a woman in her twenties or thirties who had recovered from COVID-19. CDR3 in amino acids: CASRPGTDYGYTF. In nucleotides, the CDR3 is TGCGCCAGCAGGCCCGGGACAGACTATGGCTACACCTTC.